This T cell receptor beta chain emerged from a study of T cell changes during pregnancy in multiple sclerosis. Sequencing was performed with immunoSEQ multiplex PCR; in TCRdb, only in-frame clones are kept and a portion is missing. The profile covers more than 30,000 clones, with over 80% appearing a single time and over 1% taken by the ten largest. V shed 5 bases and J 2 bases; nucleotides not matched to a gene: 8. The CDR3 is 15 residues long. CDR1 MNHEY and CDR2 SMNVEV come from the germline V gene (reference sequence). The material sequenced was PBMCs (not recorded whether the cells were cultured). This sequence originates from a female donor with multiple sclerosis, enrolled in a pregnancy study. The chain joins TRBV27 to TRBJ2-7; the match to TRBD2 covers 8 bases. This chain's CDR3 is CASSPTGTRTYEQYF. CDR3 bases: TGTGCCAGCAGTCCGACCGGGACTAGGACCTACGAGCAGTACTTC.